This T cell receptor (beta chain) was sequenced in a study of healthy donors' naive CD4 and CD8 T cells. Starting from approximately 500 ng of total RNA, TCR libraries were made with linear amplification. Using its own MiXCR run on the reads, TCRdb lists one record per CDR3 protein. This table has roughly 200,000 distinct CDR3 sequences, under 85% appearing once. The CDR3 covers 17 residues. Trimming at V came to 5 bases and at J to 1 base, leaving 6 bases not matched to a gene. Germline lookup yields CDR1 MNHEY and CDR2 SMNVEV (reference sequence). In this sample, this clonotype turned up a few times.

The receptor comes from a pool of human donors in good health; the sample pools cells from several healthy donors. V and J are TRBV27 and TRBJ2-6; 9 bases match TRBD1. The sample taken for sequencing was naive CD4+ and CD8+ T cells sorted from blood, pooled from several donors. DNA of the CDR3: TGTGCCAGCAGTCCCAACAGGGGGCGTTCTGGGGCCAACGTCCTGACTTTC. Its protein is CASSPNRGRSGANVLTF.